Below, 20 T cell receptor beta chains from the same sample are listed, as sequenced in a study of human T cells and chemical hapten exposure. TCRdb independently ran MiXCR on the RACE reads; one entry per CDR3 protein. The top ten hold about 1.7% of the sample, which has 180,000 or so distinct CDR3 sequences, around 15% seen once. The time point is: patch test 1, 2 weeks after DPC sensitization. This sample's treatment: therapeutic diphenylcyclopropenone sensitization with weekly scalp DPC. Sequencing was performed on whole blood, taken in connection with sensitization to the hapten diphenylcyclopropenone (DPC). These receptor sequences come from a woman aged 25 to 39 with alopecia areata. Some clones in this sample may be carry-over from other donors' samples.

This clonotype occurred many times. The J gene is TRBJ2-7, the V gene TRBV20-1; D is uncertain. Trimming shortened V by 6 bases and J by 2 bases, and 14 bases separated the two germline ends. Per the germline V gene, CDR1 is DFQATT and CDR2 is SNEGSKA (reference sequence). The CDR3 is made up of 13 amino acids. CDR3 amino acids: CSARKGATYEQYF. As DNA, the CDR3 is TGCAGTGCCCGCAAAGGTGCTACCTACGAGCAGTACTTC.

This clonotype has just a few counts. The V gene is TRBV3-1, the J gene TRBJ2-1, with D perhaps matching TRBD1 (7 bases). Germline-derived CDR1 and CDR2 are LGHDT and YNNKEL (reference sequence). The germline V and J ends were trimmed by 3 bases and 5 bases, with 11 bases remaining between them. This CDR3 spans 14 amino acids. The CDR3, as DNA: TGTGCCAGCAGCCAGGGCGGGACAGACAATGAGCAGTTCTTC. It translates to CASSQGGTDNEQFF.

V is TRBV6-2 or TRBV6-3 and J is TRBJ1-5; D unclear. Trimming cost V 8 bases and J 6 bases, with 17 bases left between them. The CDR3 consists of 14 residues. The germline V gene has CDR1 MNHEY and CDR2 SVGEGT. CDR3 DNA sequence: TGTGCCAGCCCCCCCCCCACGAAGGGTCAGCCCCAGCATTTT. Translation gives CASPPPTKGQPQHF.

This clonotype was detected only a few times. The chain has TRBV20-1 and TRBJ1-6, with 8 bases matching TRBD1. This CDR3 spans 15 amino acids. The V gene end was trimmed by 6 bases and the J gene end by 5 bases; junction bases not matched to a gene: 9. Germline V gene sequence: CDR1 DFQATT, CDR2 SNEGSKA (reference sequence). CDR3 amino acids: CSASDRGFDNSPLHF. The CDR3 nucleotides read TGCAGTGCCTCCGACAGGGGTTTTGATAATTCACCCCTCCACTTT.

The rearrangement uses TRBV5-5 and TRBJ2-2; TRBD1 matches at 8 bases. With V trimmed by 1 base and J by 5 bases, 4 bases remained unmatched. The germline V gene has CDR1 SGHKS and CDR2 YYEKEE (reference sequence). The CDR3 length is 15 residues. The CDR3 DNA follows: TGTGCCAGCAGCTTGAGGACAGGGTTAACCGGGGAGCTGTTTTTT. Amino acids: CASSLRTGLTGELFF.

The chain carries TRBV19 and TRBJ2-2, with D unclear. Trimming pared 7 bases from V and 0 bases from J, leaving 15 bases between. Per germline, CDR1 LNHDA and CDR2 SQIVND (reference sequence). This CDR3 region has 16 residues. The CDR3 region is CASKSWSDTNTGELFF. Written as DNA, the CDR3 is TGTGCCAGTAAGTCGTGGAGTGATACGAACACCGGGGAGCTGTTTTTT.

The chain carries TRBV20-1 and TRBJ2-3; no clear D. This CDR3 spans 12 amino acids. Per the germline V gene, CDR1 is DFQATT and CDR2 is SNEGSKA (reference sequence). V lost 6 bases and J lost 5, with 12 bases in between. The CDR3 reads CSASRTRDTQYF. DNA of the CDR3: TGCAGTGCCAGTCGGACCCGAGATACGCAGTATTTT.

This chain joins TRBV28 and TRBJ1-6, with D possibly matching TRBD1 (5 bases). Germline V gene lookup returns CDR1 MDHEN and CDR2 SYDVKM. The ends were cut back, 6 bases at V and 8 bases at J, with 11 bases in the middle. This CDR3 spans 13 amino acids. This chain's CDR3 is CASSQGNDSPLHF. The DNA for the CDR3 is TGTGCCAGCAGCCAGGGTAACGATTCACCCCTCCACTTT.

This clonotype was seen only a few times. The J gene is TRBJ2-7, the V gene TRBV28; 13 nucleotides match TRBD2. CDR3 length: 21 residues. V dropped 3 bases and J dropped 7; count of bases not matched to a gene: 24. Germline V CDR1 and CDR2: MDHEN, SYDVKM. The CDR3 DNA is TGTGCCAGCAGTTTCTACCACCGCCGGACTAGCGGGAGAGAAGGTGGGAGGGAGCAGTACTTC. Translated: CASSFYHRRTSGREGGREQYF.

This chain connects TRBV6-2 or TRBV6-3 to TRBJ2-7; 10 bases match TRBD1. Germline V gene sequence: CDR1 MNHEY, CDR2 SVGEGT. This CDR3 is built from 14 residues. The junction had 3 bases not matched to a gene; V was cut back by 2 bases and J by 5 bases. As DNA, the CDR3 is TGTGCCAGCAGTTACGGGACAGGGGTCCACGAGCAGTACTTC. Amino acids: CASSYGTGVHEQYF.

This clonotype has ten or more counts. The gene calls are TRBV30 and TRBJ1-2, with D perhaps TRBD1 (5 bases). V gave up 4 bases and J gave up 0 bases, with 18 bases separating them. The CDR3 is 16 residues long. Looked up from germline, CDR1 is GTSNPN and CDR2 is SVGIG (reference sequence). The CDR3 is CAWMGMSGNTNYGYTF. CDR3 nucleotides: TGTGCCTGGATGGGGATGTCAGGGAACACTAACTATGGCTACACCTTC.

This clonotype has only a few counts. The chain employs TRBV2 and TRBJ1-1; 12 nucleotides line up with TRBD1. The junction had 11 bases not matched to a gene; V was cut back by 5 bases and J by 7 bases. The CDR3 sequence is 16 residues long. Germline CDR1 and CDR2: SNHLY and FYNNEI. The CDR3, as DNA: TGTGCCAGCAGTAGACCGGGACAGGGGGCCTTCGGTGAAGCTTTCTTT. It specifies CASSRPGQGAFGEAFF. Variable domain in full (rest from reference TRBV2 and TRBJ1-1): EPEVTQTPSHQVTQMGQEVILRCVPISNHLYFYWYRQILGQKVEFLVSFYNNEISEKSEIFDDQFSVERPDGSNFTLKIRSTKLEDSAMYFCASSRPGQGAFGEAFFGQGTRLTVV.

This sequence joins TRBV6-6 and TRBJ1-3; no reliable D call. With 3 bases removed from V and 3 bases from J, the gap between germline ends came to 6 bases. This CDR3 contains 13 residues. Looked up from germline, CDR1 is MNHNY and CDR2 is SVGAGI (reference sequence). CDR3: CASSYNVGNTIYF. CDR3 DNA: TGTGCCAGCAGTTATAATGTTGGAAACACCATATATTTT.

The chain is built from TRBV7-9 and TRBJ2-7; 7 nucleotides align to TRBD1. The CDR3 runs 14 residues. CDR1 and CDR2 from the germline V gene are SEHNR and FQNEAQ (reference sequence). With 6 bases clipped from V and 2 bases from J, the junction kept 7 bases outside the gene matches. The CDR3 region is CASRPGQSPYEQYF. The CDR3 DNA reads TGTGCCAGCAGACCGGGACAGTCTCCCTACGAGCAGTACTTC.

This clonotype was seen more than once but under ten times. The chain carries TRBV19 and TRBJ1-5; a possible D gene is TRBD1 (6 bases). Germline lookup yields CDR1 LNHDA and CDR2 SQIVND (reference sequence). V gave up 5 bases and J gave up 7 bases, with 21 bases separating them. The CDR3 covers 16 residues. In DNA, the CDR3 is TGTGCCAGTAGTGCGCCCGAACAGGGTCGGGGGCAGCCCCAGCATTTT. Protein sequence: CASSAPEQGRGQPQHF.

The rearrangement links TRBV7-9 to TRBJ2-6; no clear D. This CDR3 has 14 residues. Trimming cost V 4 bases and J 4 bases, with 8 bases left between them. CDR1 and CDR2 (germline): SEHNR, FQNEAQ (reference sequence). CDR3 coding DNA: TGTGCCAGCAGCTCAGAGTCGGGGGCCAACGTCCTGACTTTC. Translating it yields CASSSESGANVLTF.

This clonotype has a count of ten or more. The chain couples TRBV6-2 or TRBV6-3 to TRBJ2-7; D possibly uses TRBD1 or TRBD2 (6 bases each). CDR1 and CDR2 (germline): MNHEY, SVGEGT. The CDR3 length is 13 residues. V lost 5 bases and J lost 1, with 9 bases in between. Here the CDR3 DNA reads TGTGCCAGCAGTGAAGGGGGGTCCTACGAGCAGTACTTC. Protein product: CASSEGGSYEQYF.

This clonotype was seen only a few times. V and J are TRBV5-6 and TRBJ1-1; D not certain. CDR3 size: 12 residues. V lost 1 base and J lost 3, with 4 bases in between. The germline V gene encodes CDR1 SGHDT and CDR2 YYEEEE. The CDR3 sequence: CASSLPDTEAFF. CDR3 bases: TGTGCCAGCAGCTTGCCCGACACTGAAGCTTTCTTT. Filled out from reference TRBV5-6 and TRBJ1-1, the complete variable domain reads DAGVTQSPTHLIKTRGQQVTLRCSPKSGHDTVSWYQQALGQGPQFIFQYYEEEERQRGNFPDRFSGHQFPNYSSELNVNALLLGDSALYLCASSLPDTEAFFGQGTRLTVV.

In its sample, this clonotype was seen many times. V and J are TRBV6-1 and TRBJ1-6; D is unresolved. The CDR3 runs 15 residues. V was cut by 4 bases and J by 0 bases, with 7 bases left in between. In germline, CDR1 is MNHNS, CDR2 SASEGT. The CDR3 spells CASSVGSSYNSPLHF. CDR3 nucleotides: TGTGCCAGCAGTGTGGGAAGCTCCTATAATTCACCCCTCCACTTT.

This clonotype has only a few counts. The V and J genes are TRBV29-1 and TRBJ2-7; D remains unclear. With 4 bases removed from V and 1 base from J, the gap between germline ends came to 8 bases. The CDR3 covers 12 residues. Germline assignment: CDR1 SQVTM and CDR2 ANQGSEA. CDR3 DNA sequence: TGCAGCGTTGCTTACAGTTCCTACGAGCAGTACTTC. Encoded protein: CSVAYSSYEQYF.